Listed below are T cell receptor beta chains from one sample, sequenced in a study of blood T cell repertoires in COVID-19. Some clones are missing from TCRdb's copy, which holds only in-frame ones; the method was immunoSEQ multiplex PCR. The repertoire holds around 260,000 clones, with approximately 93% as singletons. Sequenced sample: peripheral blood. These receptors originate from a woman aged 25 to 45 with COVID-19, enrolled during active disease. Both conserved end residues are part of each CDR3. D genes are given only for firm matches. Part of the rows lack a size; the others show once, few, many or a class for expanded clones.

v_gene	j_gene	len	d_gene	abundance	CDR3nt	CDR3aa
TRBV6-1	TRBJ1-5	15	NA	NA	TGTGCCAGCAGTGACAGGGCGTGGGGCAATCAGCCCCAGCATTTT	CASSDRAWGNQPQHF
TRBV7-6	TRBJ2-1	19	TRBD2	NA	TGTGCCAGCAGCTTATGGTCATGGACTAGCGGGAGTGTCGTTGATGAGCAGTTCTTC	CASSLWSWTSGSVVDEQFF
TRBV3-1/TRBV3-2	TRBJ2-1	16	NA	NA	TGTGCCAGCAGCCAAGCATGGAGCGGGTCCTACAATGAGCAGTTCTTC	CASSQAWSGSYNEQFF
TRBV28	TRBJ1-1	12	NA	NA	TGTGCCAGCAGCCCGGGGAACACTGAAGCTTTCTTT	CASSPGNTEAFF
TRBV15	TRBJ2-3	18	NA	NA	TGTGCCACCAGCAGTAGGGGCAGTAGGCCTAGCGGCACAGATACGCAGTATTTT	CATSSRGSRPSGTDTQYF
TRBV7-9	TRBJ2-2	15	TRBD1	NA	TGTGCCAGCAGCCCCAGGGGGTTGAGCACCGGGGAGCTGTTTTTT	CASSPRGLSTGELFF
TRBV7-9	TRBJ1-1	14	NA	NA	TGTGCCAGCAGCTTAGCGCAAGGAGGAGGTGAAGCTTTCTTT	CASSLAQGGGEAFF
TRBV19	TRBJ1-1	13	NA	NA	TGTGCCAGTTGTAGGGGCTTGAACACTGAAGCTTTCTTT	CASCRGLNTEAFF
TRBV21-1	TRBJ1-1	14	NA	NA	TGTGCCAGCAGCCCGACGGGGGAGTGGACTGAAGCTTTCTTT	CASSPTGEWTEAFF
TRBV18	TRBJ1-5	15	TRBD1	NA	TGTGCCAGCTCACCACCGACAGGGGGAAAACAGCCCCAGCATTTT	CASSPPTGGKQPQHF
TRBV27	TRBJ2-2	19	NA	once	TGTGCCAGCAGTTTATCCGATTGGACTGTAGGACTGTACACCGGGGAGCTGTTTTTT	CASSLSDWTVGLYTGELFF
TRBV2	TRBJ2-1	15	TRBD1	NA	TGTGCCAGCAGCTTCGGGACAGATACCTACAATGAGCAGTTCTTC	CASSFGTDTYNEQFF
TRBV10-2	TRBJ2-3	14	NA	NA	TGCGCCAGCAGTCAGTATACTAGCACAGATACGCAGTATTTT	CASSQYTSTDTQYF
TRBV6-5	TRBJ1-2	13	NA	NA	TGTGCCAGCACCTCGGGGGGGAACTATGGCTACACCTTC	CASTSGGNYGYTF
TRBV6-6	TRBJ2-6	15	NA	NA	TGTGCCAGCAGTTACTCTAGCGAGGGGGCCAACGTCCTGACTTTC	CASSYSSEGANVLTF
TRBV27	TRBJ1-2	15	NA	NA	TGTGCCAGCAGTCCACAGGTGACGGCTTCATATGGCTACACCTTC	CASSPQVTASYGYTF
TRBV29-1	TRBJ2-1	10	TRBD1	NA	TGCAGCGTTGTGGACAGGATTCAGTTCTTC	CSVVDRIQFF
TRBV27	TRBJ1-5	14	NA	NA	TGTGCCAGCAGTTTTGACAGTTTGGGGCAGCCCCAGCATTTT	CASSFDSLGQPQHF
TRBV2	TRBJ1-2	14	NA	NA	TGTGCCAGCAAAGAGACAGCTACTAACTATGGCTACACCTTC	CASKETATNYGYTF
TRBV5-1	TRBJ2-2	16	TRBD1	NA	TGCGCCAGCAGCCTAGGGACAGGTGGGAACACCGGGGAGCTGTTTTTT	CASSLGTGGNTGELFF
TRBV7-2	TRBJ1-2	14	NA	NA	TGTGCCAGCAGCTTAGAGTTGACTTCGTATGGCTACACCTTC	CASSLELTSYGYTF
TRBV5-4	TRBJ2-1	16	TRBD2	NA	TGTGCCAGCAGCTTAGGTGGACTAGCGGGAATCAATGAGCAGTTCTTC	CASSLGGLAGINEQFF
TRBV20-1	TRBJ1-1	14	NA	NA	TGCAGTGCTAGTTTGGGAGACTACTACACTGAAGCTTTCTTT	CSASLGDYYTEAFF
TRBV11-3	TRBJ2-1	19	TRBD2	NA	TGTGCCAGCAGCTTAGACCCCCGGACTAGCGGGAGGTTCTACAATGAGCAGTTCTTC	CASSLDPRTSGRFYNEQFF
TRBV3-1/TRBV3-2	TRBJ2-7	13	NA	NA	TGTGCCAGCAGCCGGGACAAGTACTACGAGCAGTACTTC	CASSRDKYYEQYF
TRBV28	TRBJ2-7	13	NA	NA	TGTGCCAGCAGTTTGCCAGGGGCGTACGAGCAGTACTTC	CASSLPGAYEQYF
TRBV7-6	TRBJ1-3	15	NA	NA	TGTGCCAGCAGCTCCTCGGACAGCTCTGGAAACACCATATATTTT	CASSSSDSSGNTIYF
TRBV7-9	TRBJ1-3	11	NA	NA	TGTGCCGTTCTCTCTGGAAACACCATATATTTT	CAVLSGNTIYF
TRBV4-1	TRBJ2-1	16	NA	NA	TGCGCCAGCAGCCAAGATGTAGGACAACCTTACAATGAGCAGTTCTTC	CASSQDVGQPYNEQFF
TRBV27	TRBJ2-2	14	NA	NA	TGTGCCAGCAGTTTACAATTGAACACCGGGGAGCTGTTTTTT	CASSLQLNTGELFF
TRBV2	TRBJ1-2	13	TRBD1	NA	TGTGCCAGCACCCCAGGGGGCATCGGTGGCTACACCTTC	CASTPGGIGGYTF
TRBV10-3	TRBJ2-3	16	TRBD2	NA	TGTGCCATCAGTGCCGGGACTAGCGGGAGTTTGGATACGCAGTATTTT	CAISAGTSGSLDTQYF
TRBV11-2	TRBJ2-1	16	NA	NA	TGTGCCAGCAGCTTAGTTTTGCGCGGAGCGAACAATGAGCAGTTCTTC	CASSLVLRGANNEQFF
TRBV15	TRBJ2-1	18	TRBD2	NA	TGTGCCACCAGCAAACTAGCGGGAGGAGGGGGCTCCTACAATGAGCAGTTCTTC	CATSKLAGGGGSYNEQFF
TRBV5-1	TRBJ1-5	14	NA	NA	TGCGCCAGCAGCCCGGGGGAGCTCAATCAGCCCCAGCATTTT	CASSPGELNQPQHF
TRBV27	TRBJ1-5	13	NA	NA	TGTGCCAGCAGTTTAGGTCAGAATCAGCCCCAGCATTTT	CASSLGQNQPQHF
TRBV6-5	TRBJ1-1	14	NA	once	TGTGCCAGCAGTTACTCAAGGGGGAACACTGAAGCTTTCTTT	CASSYSRGNTEAFF
TRBV7-9	TRBJ2-1	14	NA	NA	TGTGCCAGCAGCTTAAGCTTATTAGAGAATGAGCAGTTCTTC	CASSLSLLENEQFF